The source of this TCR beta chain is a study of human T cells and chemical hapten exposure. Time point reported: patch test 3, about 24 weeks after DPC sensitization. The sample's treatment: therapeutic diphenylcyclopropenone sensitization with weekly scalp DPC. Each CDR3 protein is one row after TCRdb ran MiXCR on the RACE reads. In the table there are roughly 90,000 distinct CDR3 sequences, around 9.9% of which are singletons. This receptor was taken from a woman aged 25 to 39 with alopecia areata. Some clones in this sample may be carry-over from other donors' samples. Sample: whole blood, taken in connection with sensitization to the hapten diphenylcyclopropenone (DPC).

The CDR3 loop is CASGWAGYGYTF. CDR3 nucleotide sequence: TGTGCCAGCGGATGGGCAGGGTATGGCTACACCTTC. This chain connects TRBV28 to TRBJ1-2, with D tentatively TRBD1 (5 bases). Germline CDR1 MDHEN, CDR2 SYDVKM. This CDR3 region has 12 residues. Trimming pared 8 bases from V and 5 bases from J, leaving 12 bases between.